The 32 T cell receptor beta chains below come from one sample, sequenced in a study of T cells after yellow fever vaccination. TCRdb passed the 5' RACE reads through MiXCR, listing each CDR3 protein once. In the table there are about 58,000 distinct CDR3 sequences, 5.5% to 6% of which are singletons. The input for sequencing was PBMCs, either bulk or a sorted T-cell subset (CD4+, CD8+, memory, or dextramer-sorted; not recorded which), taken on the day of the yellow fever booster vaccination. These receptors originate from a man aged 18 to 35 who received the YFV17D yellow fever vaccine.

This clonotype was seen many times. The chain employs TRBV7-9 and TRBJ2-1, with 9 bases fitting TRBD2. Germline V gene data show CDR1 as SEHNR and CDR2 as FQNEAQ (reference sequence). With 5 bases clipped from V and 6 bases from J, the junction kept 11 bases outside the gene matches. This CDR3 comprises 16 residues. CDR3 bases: TGTGCCAGCAGCCCGTTTCGCGGGGGGGCATTCAATGAGCAGTTCTTC. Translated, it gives CASSPFRGGAFNEQFF.

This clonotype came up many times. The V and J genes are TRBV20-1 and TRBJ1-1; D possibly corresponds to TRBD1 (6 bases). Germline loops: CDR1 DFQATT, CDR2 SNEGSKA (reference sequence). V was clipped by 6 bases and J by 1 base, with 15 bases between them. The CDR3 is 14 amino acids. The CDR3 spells CSAAGGQKNTEAFF. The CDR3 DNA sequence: TGCAGTGCCGCGGGGGGGCAGAAGAACACTGAAGCTTTCTTT.

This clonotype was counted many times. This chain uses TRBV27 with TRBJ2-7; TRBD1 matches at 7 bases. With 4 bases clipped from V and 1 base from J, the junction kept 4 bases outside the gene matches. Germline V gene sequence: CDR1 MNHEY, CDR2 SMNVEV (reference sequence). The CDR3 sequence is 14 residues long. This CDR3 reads CASSSYRGSYEQYV. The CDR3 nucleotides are TGTGCCAGCAGTTCGTACAGGGGTTCCTACGAGCAGTACGTC.

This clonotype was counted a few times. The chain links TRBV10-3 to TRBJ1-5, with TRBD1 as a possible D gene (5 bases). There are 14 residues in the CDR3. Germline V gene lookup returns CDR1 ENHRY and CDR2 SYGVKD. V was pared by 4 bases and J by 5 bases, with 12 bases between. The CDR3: CAISGRQGDQPQHF. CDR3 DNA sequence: TGTGCCATCAGTGGGCGGCAGGGCGATCAGCCCCAGCATTTT.

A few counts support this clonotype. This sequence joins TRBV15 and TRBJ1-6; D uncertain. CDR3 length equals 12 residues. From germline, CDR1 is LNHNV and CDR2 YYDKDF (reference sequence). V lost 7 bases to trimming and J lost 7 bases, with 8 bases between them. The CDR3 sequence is CATKEGNSPLHF. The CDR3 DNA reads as TGTGCCACCAAAGAAGGGAATTCACCCCTCCACTTT.

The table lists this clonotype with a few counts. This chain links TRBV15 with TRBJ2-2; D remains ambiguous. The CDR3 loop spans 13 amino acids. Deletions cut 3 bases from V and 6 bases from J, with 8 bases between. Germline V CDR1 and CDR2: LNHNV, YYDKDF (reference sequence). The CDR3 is CATSSWGPGELFF. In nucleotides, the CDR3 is TGTGCCACCAGCAGTTGGGGTCCCGGGGAGCTGTTTTTT.

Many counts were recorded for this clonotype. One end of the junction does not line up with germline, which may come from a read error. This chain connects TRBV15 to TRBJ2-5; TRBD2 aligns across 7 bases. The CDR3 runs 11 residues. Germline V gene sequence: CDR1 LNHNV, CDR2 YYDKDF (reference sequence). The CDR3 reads CPGGTGETQYF. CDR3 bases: TGCCCCGGGGGGACGGGCGAGACCCAGTACTTC. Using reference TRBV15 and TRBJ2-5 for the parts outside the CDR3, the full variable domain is DAMVIQNPRYQVTQFGKPVTLSCSQTLNHNVMYWYQQKSSQAPKLLFHYYDKDFNNEADTPDNFQSRRPNTSFCFLDIRSPGLGDTAMYLCPGGTGETQYFGPGTRLLVL.

Here the CDR3 DNA reads TGTGCCAGCAGTCCCGTTAGGAGCTTGACTAGCACAGATACGCAGTATTTT. Its protein is CASSPVRSLTSTDTQYF. The rearrangement links TRBV28 to TRBJ2-3; D call uncertain. The CDR3 sequence is 17 residues long. The germline V gene has CDR1 MDHEN and CDR2 SYDVKM. Trimming removed 5 bases at V and 0 bases at J, with 18 bases between. The whole variable domain, filled in from reference TRBV28 and TRBJ2-3, reads DVKVTQSSRYLVKRTGEKVFLECVQDMDHENMFWYRQDPGLGLRLIYFSYDVKMKEKGDIPEGYSVSREKKERFSLILESASTNQTSMYLCASSPVRSLTSTDTQYFGPGTRLTVL.

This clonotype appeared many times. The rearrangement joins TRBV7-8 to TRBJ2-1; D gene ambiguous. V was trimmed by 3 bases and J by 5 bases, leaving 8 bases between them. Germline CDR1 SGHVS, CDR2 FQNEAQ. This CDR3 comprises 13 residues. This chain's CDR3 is CASSFGRNNEQFF. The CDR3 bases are TGTGCCAGCAGCTTCGGTAGAAACAATGAGCAGTTCTTC.

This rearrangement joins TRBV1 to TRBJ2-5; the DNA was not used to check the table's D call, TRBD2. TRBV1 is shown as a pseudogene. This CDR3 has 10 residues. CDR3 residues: CTSSQAPQYF. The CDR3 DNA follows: TGCACCAGCAGCCAGGCCCCCCAGTACTTC.

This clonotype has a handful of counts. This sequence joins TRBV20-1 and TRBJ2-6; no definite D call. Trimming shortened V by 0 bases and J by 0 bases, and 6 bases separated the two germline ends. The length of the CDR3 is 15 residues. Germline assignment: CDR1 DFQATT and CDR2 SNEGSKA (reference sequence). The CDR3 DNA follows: TGCAGTGCTAGAGACCACAGCTCTGGGGCCAACGTCCTGACTTTC. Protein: CSARDHSSGANVLTF.

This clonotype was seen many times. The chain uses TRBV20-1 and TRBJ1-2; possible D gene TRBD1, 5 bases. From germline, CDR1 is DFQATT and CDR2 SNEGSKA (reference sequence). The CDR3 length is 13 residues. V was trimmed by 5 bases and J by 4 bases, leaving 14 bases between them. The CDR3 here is CSAPPRGTYGYTF. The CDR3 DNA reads TGCAGTGCTCCTCCACGGGGGACCTATGGCTACACCTTC.

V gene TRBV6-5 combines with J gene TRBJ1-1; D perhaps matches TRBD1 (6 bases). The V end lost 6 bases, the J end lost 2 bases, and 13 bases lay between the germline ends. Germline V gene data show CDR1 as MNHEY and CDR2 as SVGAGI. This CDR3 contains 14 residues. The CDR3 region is CASSPGQINTEAFF. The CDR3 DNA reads TGTGCCAGCAGCCCCGGACAGATCAACACTGAAGCTTTCTTT.

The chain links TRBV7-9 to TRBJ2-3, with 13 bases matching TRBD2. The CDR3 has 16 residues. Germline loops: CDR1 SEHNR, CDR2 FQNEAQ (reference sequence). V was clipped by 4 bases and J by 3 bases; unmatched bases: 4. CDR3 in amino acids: CASSSTSGGATDTQYF. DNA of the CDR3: TGTGCCAGCAGCTCCACTAGCGGGGGGGCAACAGATACGCAGTATTTT.

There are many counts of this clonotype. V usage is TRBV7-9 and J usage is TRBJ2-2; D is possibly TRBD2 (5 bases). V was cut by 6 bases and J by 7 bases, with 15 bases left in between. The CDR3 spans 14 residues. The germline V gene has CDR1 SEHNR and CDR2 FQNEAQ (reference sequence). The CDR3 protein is CASSPDPRGGELFF. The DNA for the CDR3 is TGTGCCAGCAGTCCGGACCCTCGGGGCGGGGAGCTGTTTTTT.

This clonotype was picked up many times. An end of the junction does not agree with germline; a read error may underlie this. CDR3 nucleotides: TGTGCCAGCAGCCAAGAGATCCGGTCCGGGAATACGCAGTATTTT. This encodes CASSQEIRSGNTQYF. The chain couples TRBV4-3 to TRBJ2-3; TRBD2 might be the D (5 bases). Germline assignment: CDR1 LGHNA and CDR2 YSLEER. The CDR3 covers 15 residues.

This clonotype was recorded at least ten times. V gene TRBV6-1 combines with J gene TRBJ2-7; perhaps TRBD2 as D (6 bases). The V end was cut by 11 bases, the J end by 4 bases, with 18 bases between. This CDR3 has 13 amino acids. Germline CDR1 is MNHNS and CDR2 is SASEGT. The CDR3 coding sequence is TGTGCCTGCTCGGAGGGCCCCGAGTACGAGCAGTACTTC. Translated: CACSEGPEYEQYF.

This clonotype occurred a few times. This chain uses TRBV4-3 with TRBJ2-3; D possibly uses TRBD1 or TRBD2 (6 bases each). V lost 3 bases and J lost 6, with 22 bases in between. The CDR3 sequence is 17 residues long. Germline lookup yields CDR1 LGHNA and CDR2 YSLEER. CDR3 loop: CASSHTDWGALPDTQYF. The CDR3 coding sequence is TGCGCCAGCAGCCACACGGACTGGGGGGCCCTCCCGGATACGCAGTATTTT.

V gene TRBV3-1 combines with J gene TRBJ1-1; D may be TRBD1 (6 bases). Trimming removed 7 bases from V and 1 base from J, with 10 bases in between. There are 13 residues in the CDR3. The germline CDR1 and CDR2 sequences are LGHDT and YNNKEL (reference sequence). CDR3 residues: CASTLGANTEAFF. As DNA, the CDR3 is TGTGCCAGCACCCTGGGGGCGAACACTGAAGCTTTCTTT.

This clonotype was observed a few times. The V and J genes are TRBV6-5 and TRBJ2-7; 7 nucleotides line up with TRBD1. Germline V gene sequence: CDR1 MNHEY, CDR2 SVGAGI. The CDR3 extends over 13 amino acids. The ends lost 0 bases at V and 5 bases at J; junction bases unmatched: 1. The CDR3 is CASSYSGQDEQYV. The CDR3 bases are TGTGCCAGCAGTTACTCCGGACAGGACGAGCAGTACGTC.

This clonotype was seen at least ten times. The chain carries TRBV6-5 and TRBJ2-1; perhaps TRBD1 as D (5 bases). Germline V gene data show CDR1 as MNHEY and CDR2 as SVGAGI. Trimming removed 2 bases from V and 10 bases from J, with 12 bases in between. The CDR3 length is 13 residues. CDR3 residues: CASSYTQGREQFF. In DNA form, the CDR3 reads TGTGCCAGCAGTTACACCCAGGGAAGGGAGCAGTTCTTC.

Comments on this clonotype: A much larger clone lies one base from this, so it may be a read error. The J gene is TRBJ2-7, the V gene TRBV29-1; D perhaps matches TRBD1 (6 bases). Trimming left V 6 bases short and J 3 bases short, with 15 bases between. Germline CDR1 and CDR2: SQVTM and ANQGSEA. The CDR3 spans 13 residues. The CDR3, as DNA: TGCAGCGTAGAAACGGACAGAAACTACGAGCAGTACTTC. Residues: CSVETDRNYEQYF.

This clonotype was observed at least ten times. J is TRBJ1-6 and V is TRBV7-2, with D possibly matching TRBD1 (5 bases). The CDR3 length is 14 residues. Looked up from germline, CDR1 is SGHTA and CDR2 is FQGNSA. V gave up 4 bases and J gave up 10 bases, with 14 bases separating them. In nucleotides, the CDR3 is TGTGCCAGCAGCTCAACAGGACTGTGGTCACCCCTCCACTTT. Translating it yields CASSSTGLWSPLHF.

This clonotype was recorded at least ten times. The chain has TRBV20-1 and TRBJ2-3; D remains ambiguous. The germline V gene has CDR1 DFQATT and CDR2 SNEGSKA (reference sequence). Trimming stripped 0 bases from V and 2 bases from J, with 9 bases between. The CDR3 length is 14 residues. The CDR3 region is CSARDRPVTDTQYF. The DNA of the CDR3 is TGCAGTGCTAGAGACCGGCCAGTCACAGATACGCAGTATTTT.

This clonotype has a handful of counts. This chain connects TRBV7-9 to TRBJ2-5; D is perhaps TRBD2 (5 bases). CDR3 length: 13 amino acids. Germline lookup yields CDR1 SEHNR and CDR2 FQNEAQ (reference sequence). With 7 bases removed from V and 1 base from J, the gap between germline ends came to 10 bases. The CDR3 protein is CASKRELQETQYF. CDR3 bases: TGTGCCAGCAAGAGGGAGCTCCAAGAGACCCAGTACTTC.

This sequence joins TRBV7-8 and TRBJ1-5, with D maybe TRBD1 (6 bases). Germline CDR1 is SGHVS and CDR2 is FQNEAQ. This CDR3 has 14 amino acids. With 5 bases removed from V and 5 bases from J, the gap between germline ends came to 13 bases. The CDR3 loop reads CASSPQGTHQPQHF. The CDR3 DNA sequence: TGTGCCAGCAGCCCTCAGGGGACCCATCAGCCCCAGCATTTT.

CDR3 DNA sequence: TGTGCCAGCAGCTTCGGCGGGGGCTCCGGGGAGCTGTTTTTT. The encoded protein is CASSFGGGSGELFF. The J gene is TRBJ2-2, the V gene TRBV7-3, with a possible D match to TRBD2 (7 bases). The CDR3 is made up of 14 amino acids. Germline CDR1 SGHTA, CDR2 FQGTGA. The ends were cut back, 3 bases at V and 6 bases at J, with 11 bases in the middle.

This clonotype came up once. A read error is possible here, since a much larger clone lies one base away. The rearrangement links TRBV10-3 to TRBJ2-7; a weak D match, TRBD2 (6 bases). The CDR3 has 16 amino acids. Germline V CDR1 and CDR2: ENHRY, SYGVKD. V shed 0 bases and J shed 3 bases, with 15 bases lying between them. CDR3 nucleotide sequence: TGTGCCATCAGTGAGTCTTCGGGACTGAAGAACTACGAGCAGTACTTC. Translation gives CAISESSGLKNYEQYF.

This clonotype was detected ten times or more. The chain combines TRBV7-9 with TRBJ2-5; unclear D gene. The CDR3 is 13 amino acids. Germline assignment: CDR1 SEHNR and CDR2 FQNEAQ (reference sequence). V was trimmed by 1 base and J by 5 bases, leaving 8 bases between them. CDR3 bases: TGTGCCAGCAGCTTAGGGGTGCGCGAGACCCAGTACTTC. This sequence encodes CASSLGVRETQYF.

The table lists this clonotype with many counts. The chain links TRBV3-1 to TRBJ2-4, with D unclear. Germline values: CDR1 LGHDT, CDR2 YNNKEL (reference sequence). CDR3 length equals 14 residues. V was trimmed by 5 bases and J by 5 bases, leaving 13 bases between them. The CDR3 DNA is TGTGCCAGCAGCTTTCAGTACGGAGAAAACATTCAGTACTTC. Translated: CASSFQYGENIQYF. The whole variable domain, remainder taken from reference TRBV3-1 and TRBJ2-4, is DTAVSQTPKYLVTQMGNDKSIKCEQNLGHDTMYWYKQDSKKFLKIMFSYNNKELIINETVPNRFSPKSPDKAHLNLHINSLELGDSAVYFCASSFQYGENIQYFGAGTRLSVL.

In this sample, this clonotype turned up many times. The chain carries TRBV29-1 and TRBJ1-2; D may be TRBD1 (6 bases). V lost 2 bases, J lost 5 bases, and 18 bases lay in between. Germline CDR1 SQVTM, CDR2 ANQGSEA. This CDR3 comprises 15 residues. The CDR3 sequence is CSVESRSGATYGYTF. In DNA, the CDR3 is TGCAGCGTTGAAAGTCGGTCAGGGGCTACTTATGGCTACACCTTC.

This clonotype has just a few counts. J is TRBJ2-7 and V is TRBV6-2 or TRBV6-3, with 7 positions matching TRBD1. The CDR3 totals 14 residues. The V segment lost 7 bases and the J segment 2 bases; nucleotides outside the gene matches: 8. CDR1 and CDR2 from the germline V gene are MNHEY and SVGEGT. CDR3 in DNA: TGTGCCAGCACCTACCCGGGACAGACCTACGAGCAGTACTTC. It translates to CASTYPGQTYEQYF.